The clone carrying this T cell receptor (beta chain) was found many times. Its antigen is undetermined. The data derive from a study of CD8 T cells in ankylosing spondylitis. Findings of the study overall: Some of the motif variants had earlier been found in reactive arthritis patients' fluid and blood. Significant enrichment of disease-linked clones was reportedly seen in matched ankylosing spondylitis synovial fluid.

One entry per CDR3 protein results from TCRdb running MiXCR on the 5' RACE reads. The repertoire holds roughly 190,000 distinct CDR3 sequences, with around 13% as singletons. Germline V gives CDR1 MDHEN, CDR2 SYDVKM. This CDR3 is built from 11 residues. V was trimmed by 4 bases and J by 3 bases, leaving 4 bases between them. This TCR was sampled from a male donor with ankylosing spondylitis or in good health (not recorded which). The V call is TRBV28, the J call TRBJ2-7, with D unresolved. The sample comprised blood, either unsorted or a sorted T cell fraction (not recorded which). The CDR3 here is CASSWDYEQYF. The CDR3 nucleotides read TGTGCCAGCAGTTGGGACTACGAGCAGTACTTC.